The 14 T cell receptor beta chains below were found in one sample sequenced in a study of OX40 agonist ivuxolimab in advanced cancers. This table comes from immunoSEQ multiplex PCR, and its TCRdb copy is limited to in-frame clones, with some not included. The sample lists 78,000 or so clones; approximately 86% were seen once. The source was CD4+ or CD8+ T cells sorted from blood, collected in a trial of the OX40 agonist ivuxolimab. These receptor sequences come from an adult with an advanced solid tumor such as melanoma, head and neck, liver or kidney cancer.

The rearrangement joins TRBV7-2 to TRBJ2-1, with D possibly being TRBD1 (6 bases). CDR3 size: 14 residues. Trimming stripped 4 bases from V and 5 bases from J, with 12 bases between. Germline lookup yields CDR1 SGHTA and CDR2 FQGNSA. The CDR3 loop reads CASSSWGPDNEQFF. The CDR3 nucleotides read TGTGCCAGCAGCTCCTGGGGGCCCGACAATGAGCAGTTCTTC.

The gene calls are TRBV6-5 and TRBJ1-6, with 9 bases that match TRBD1. The CDR3 runs to 15 residues. Trimming took 2 bases from V and 9 from J; bases not matched to a gene: 5. Germline values: CDR1 MNHEY, CDR2 SVGAGI. CDR3 loop: CASSYDRGTRSPLHF. As DNA, the CDR3 is TGTGCCAGCAGTTACGACAGGGGGACTCGTTCACCCCTCCACTTT.

The genes are TRBV28 and TRBJ1-2; D unclear. From germline, CDR1 is MDHEN and CDR2 SYDVKM. This CDR3 region has 13 residues. V dropped 5 bases and J dropped 4 bases, with 11 bases sitting between them. DNA for the CDR3: TGTGCCAGCAGTCCAGACACGGTCTATGGCTACACCTTC. Encoded protein: CASSPDTVYGYTF.

J is TRBJ1-4 and V is TRBV27; D is unclear. CDR1 MNHEY and CDR2 SMNVEV come from the germline V gene (reference sequence). Trimming stripped 1 base from V and 3 bases from J, with 9 bases between. This CDR3 spans 15 amino acids. CDR3 loop: CASSLWGKPNEKLFF. CDR3 DNA sequence: TGTGCCAGCAGTTTATGGGGAAAACCTAATGAAAAACTGTTTTTT.

This chain connects TRBV10-3 to TRBJ2-3; D is ambiguous. Germline loops: CDR1 ENHRY, CDR2 SYGVKD. V lost 8 bases and J lost 0, with 15 bases in between. The CDR3 length is 15 residues. This CDR3 reads CAIALSVSSTDTQYF. In DNA, the CDR3 is TGTGCCATCGCTTTGTCGGTCTCTAGCACAGATACGCAGTATTTT.

V usage is TRBV19 and J usage is TRBJ2-1, with a weak D call TRBD2 (5 bases). Germline CDR1 reads LNHDA; CDR2 reads SQIVND (reference sequence). V was pared by 3 bases and J by 8 bases, with 11 bases between. The CDR3 runs to 13 residues. The CDR3 DNA is TGTGCCAGTAGTATCTCGAGAGCGGATGAGCAGTTCTTC. As protein: CASSISRADEQFF.

The genes are TRBV9 and TRBJ1-1, with no clear D. This CDR3 has 14 residues. The ends were cut back, 0 bases at V and 1 base at J, with 7 bases in the middle. Germline V gene lookup returns CDR1 SGDLS and CDR2 YYNGEE. The DNA of the CDR3 is TGTGCCAGCAGCGTAGCTGGGGAGAACACTGAAGCTTTCTTT. It encodes CASSVAGENTEAFF.

This clone was detected only a few times. The rearrangement links TRBV20-1 to TRBJ1-1; unclear D gene. The CDR3 has 10 amino acids. V was clipped by 3 bases and J by 3 bases, with 2 bases between them. Germline V gene lookup returns CDR1 DFQATT and CDR2 SNEGSKA (reference sequence). The CDR3 sequence is CSASDTEAFF. The CDR3 coding sequence is TGCAGTGCTAGTGACACTGAAGCTTTCTTT.

This clone was detected only once. The rearrangement links TRBV7-9 to TRBJ1-1; no clear D gene. Germline CDR1 SEHNR, CDR2 FQNEAQ (reference sequence). The CDR3 has 15 amino acids. The V and J ends lost 5 bases and 10 bases respectively, with 23 bases between them. The CDR3 DNA sequence: TGTGCCAGCAGCCCAACCTTTGGGGTTGTGGGGAGAGCTTTCTTT. Amino acids: CASSPTFGVVGRAFF. The whole variable domain, filled in from reference TRBV7-9 and TRBJ1-1, reads DTGVSQNPRHKITKRGQNVTFRCDPISEHNRLYWYRQTLGQGPEFLTYFQNEAQLEKSRLLSDRFSAERPKGSFSTLEIQRTEQGDSAMYLCASSPTFGVVGRAFFGQGTRLTVV.

This chain links TRBV27 with TRBJ2-3; 9 nucleotides align to TRBD2. Germline values: CDR1 MNHEY, CDR2 SMNVEV (reference sequence). Losses at the gene ends were 5 bases for V and 10 bases for J; bases not matched to a gene: 4. The CDR3 has 12 residues. CDR3 residues: CASSLGLAPQYF. Written as DNA, the CDR3 is TGTGCCAGCAGTCTGGGACTAGCCCCGCAGTATTTT.

The chain uses TRBV6-5 and TRBJ1-1, with D possibly matching TRBD1 (5 bases). The CDR3 is made up of 16 amino acids. V shed 0 bases and J shed 0 bases, with 11 bases lying between them. CDR1 MNHEY and CDR2 SVGAGI come from the germline V gene. The CDR3 DNA reads as TGTGCCAGCAGTTACTCATTCGGGGGTTTGAACACTGAAGCTTTCTTT. Its translation: CASSYSFGGLNTEAFF.

This chain uses TRBV5-4 with TRBJ2-2; 11 nucleotides agree with TRBD2. Unmatched junction bases numbered 6, after V lost 6 bases and J lost 2 bases. The V gene's germline CDR1 is SGHNT and CDR2 YYREEE (reference sequence). The CDR3 has 16 residues. CDR3 sequence (DNA): TGTGCCAGCATCCTAACTAGCGGGAGTAACACCGGGGAGCTGTTTTTT. Translation: CASILTSGSNTGELFF. Full variable domain (remainder filled in from reference TRBV5-4 and TRBJ2-2): ETGVTQSPTHLIKTRGQQVTLRCSSQSGHNTVSWYQQALGQGPQFIFQYYREEENGRGNFPPRFSGLQFPNYSSELNVNALELDDSALYLCASILTSGSNTGELFFGEGSRLTVL.

This clone appeared a single time. The chain joins TRBV25-1 to TRBJ2-7, with D possibly TRBD1 on 6 matching bases. V lost 5 bases to trimming and J lost 1 base, with 15 bases between them. The CDR3 spans 15 residues. From germline, CDR1 is MGHDK and CDR2 SYGVNS. CDR3: CASSLGADGSYEQYF. CDR3 sequence (DNA): TGTGCCAGCAGTCTGGGGGCGGACGGTTCCTACGAGCAGTACTTC.

The rearrangement uses TRBV6-1 and TRBJ1-2, with TRBD1 as a possible D gene (6 bases). Trimming cost V 6 bases and J 5 bases, with 13 bases left between them. The CDR3 extends over 13 amino acids. Germline V gives CDR1 MNHNS, CDR2 SASEGT. CDR3 region: CASSTGIGYGYTF. The CDR3 DNA reads TGTGCCAGCAGCACAGGGATAGGGTATGGCTACACCTTC.